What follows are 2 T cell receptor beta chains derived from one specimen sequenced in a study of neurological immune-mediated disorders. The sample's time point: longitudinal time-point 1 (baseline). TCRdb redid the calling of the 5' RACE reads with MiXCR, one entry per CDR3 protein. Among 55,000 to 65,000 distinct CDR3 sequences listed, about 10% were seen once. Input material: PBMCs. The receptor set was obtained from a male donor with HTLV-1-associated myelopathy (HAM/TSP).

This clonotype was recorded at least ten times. CDR3 sequence reads: CASSLIQRGGADTQYF. Written as DNA, the CDR3 is TGCGCCAGCAGCTTGATCCAGCGGGGAGGAGCAGATACGCAGTATTTT. This chain links TRBV5-1 with TRBJ2-3, with TRBD2 matching 7 bases. Germline CDR1 reads SGHRS; CDR2 reads YFSETQ. Unmatched junction bases numbered 9, after V lost 1 base and J lost 4 bases. The CDR3 extends over 16 amino acids.

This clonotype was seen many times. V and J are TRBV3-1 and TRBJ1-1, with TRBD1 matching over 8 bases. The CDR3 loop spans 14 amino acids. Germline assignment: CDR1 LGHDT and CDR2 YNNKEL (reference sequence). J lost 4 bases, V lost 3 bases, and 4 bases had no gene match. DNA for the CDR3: TGTGCCAGCAGCCAGAAGACAGGGGCCACTGAAGCTTTCTTT. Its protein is CASSQKTGATEAFF.